These 32 T cell receptor beta chains were all obtained from the same sample, sequenced in a study of blood T cell repertoires in COVID-19. Sequencing used immunoSEQ multiplex PCR; TCRdb keeps in-frame clones, though not all of them. The sample carries about 36,000 clones, roughly 78% recorded once. The sample comprised peripheral blood. All receptors derive from a man aged 55-75 years with acute or convalescent COVID-19.

The sample holds one count of this clone. This chain connects TRBV10-1 to TRBJ1-4; a weak D match, TRBD1 (6 bases). Germline CDR1 and CDR2: WNHNN and SYGVQD (reference sequence). CDR3 length: 14 amino acids. V was cut by 2 bases and J by 6 bases, with 10 bases left in between. The DNA for the CDR3 is TGCGCCAGCAGTGAGCACAGGGCGGATGAAAAACTGTTTTTT. Encoded protein: CASSEHRADEKLFF.

The gene calls are TRBV18 and TRBJ1-2, with 7 nucleotides matching TRBD1. V lost 1 base and J lost 5; bases outside the gene matches: 4. CDR3 length equals 14 residues. Germline CDR1 and CDR2: KGHSH and LQKENI. CDR3 DNA: TGTGCCAGCTCACCACGAACAGGGGAGTATGGCTACACCTTC. This codes for CASSPRTGEYGYTF.

The chain recombines TRBV5-1 with TRBJ2-7, with a tentative D call TRBD2 (6 bases). Germline CDR1 is SGHRS and CDR2 is YFSETQ. Trimming cost V 4 bases and J 0 bases, with 11 bases left between them. This CDR3 region has 14 residues. The chain's CDR3 is CASSPEGFSYEQYF. The CDR3 coding sequence is TGCGCCAGCAGCCCGGAGGGCTTCTCCTACGAGCAGTACTTC.

The chain employs TRBV5-1 and TRBJ1-2, with D maybe TRBD1 (6 bases). From germline, CDR1 is SGHRS and CDR2 YFSETQ. Deletions cut 2 bases from V and 2 bases from J, with 16 bases between. The CDR3 sequence is 16 residues long. The CDR3 spells CASSLGQHAYNYGYTF. CDR3 nucleotide sequence: TGCGCCAGCAGCTTAGGACAGCACGCATACAACTATGGCTACACCTTC.

This clone was counted at least ten times. This chain joins TRBV6-5 and TRBJ2-5; possible D gene TRBD1, 6 bases. The V gene's germline CDR1 is MNHEY and CDR2 SVGAGI. The V end was cut by 8 bases, the J end by 4 bases, with 14 bases between. The CDR3 contains 13 residues. CDR3 protein: CASGPGDGETQYF. Written as DNA, the CDR3 is TGTGCCAGCGGGCCAGGGGACGGAGAGACCCAGTACTTC.

The chain joins TRBV5-1 to TRBJ2-7, with 12 positions matching TRBD1. The junction had 6 bases not matched to a gene; V was cut back by 6 bases and J by 5 bases. The CDR3 covers 14 residues. The germline V gene encodes CDR1 SGHRS and CDR2 YFSETQ. CDR3 in amino acids: CASTRGQGADEQYF. Here the CDR3 DNA reads TGCGCCAGCACGAGGGGACAGGGGGCGGACGAGCAGTACTTC.

V gene TRBV7-6 combines with J gene TRBJ2-7; a possible D gene is TRBD1 (5 bases). Germline V gives CDR1 SGHVS, CDR2 FNYEAQ. Trimming left V 1 base short and J 9 bases short, with 19 bases between. CDR3 length equals 15 residues. DNA of the CDR3: TGTGCCAGCAGCTTAGACGGTCAGGGTAAAATTGGGCAGTACTTC. Residues: CASSLDGQGKIGQYF.

This clone has only a few counts. The chain uses TRBV25-1 and TRBJ1-4, with D unresolved. The CDR3 extends over 15 amino acids. Deletions cut 2 bases from V and 7 bases from J, with 14 bases between. Germline assignment: CDR1 MGHDK and CDR2 SYGVNS. CDR3 in DNA: TGTGCCAGCAGTGAAAGTGAGAGGTTTGTTGAAAAACTGTTTTTT. This translates into CASSESERFVEKLFF. Combining the CDR3 with reference TRBV25-1 and TRBJ1-4 gives the whole variable domain EADIYQTPRYLVIGTGKKITLECSQTMGHDKMYWYQQDPGMELHLIHYSYGVNSTEKGDLSSESTVSRIRTEHFPLTLESARPSHTSQYLCASSESERFVEKLFFGSGTQLSVL.

This sequence joins TRBV5-6 and TRBJ2-7, with TRBD2 identical over 8 bases. V shed 2 bases, J shed 2 bases, and the junction held 15 bases outside the gene matches. Germline CDR1 is SGHDT and CDR2 is YYEEEE. The CDR3 covers 18 residues. CDR3 nucleotide sequence: TGTGCCAGCAGCTTCACAGGGCGGCTAGCGGGCTTTGCCTACGAGCAGTACTTC. This sequence encodes CASSFTGRLAGFAYEQYF.

The J gene is TRBJ2-1, the V gene TRBV29-1, with D perhaps TRBD2 (6 bases). The germline V and J ends were trimmed by 3 bases and 8 bases, with 23 bases remaining between them. From germline, CDR1 is SQVTM and CDR2 ANQGSEA. The CDR3 length is 16 residues. Written as DNA, the CDR3 is TGCAGCGTTGACGGCACTAGCTTAGAGTTTATGGATGAGCAGTTCTTC. Translating gives CSVDGTSLEFMDEQFF.

The chain couples TRBV29-1 to TRBJ1-3, with 8 bases matching TRBD1. This CDR3 region has 13 residues. The V gene's germline CDR1 is SQVTM and CDR2 ANQGSEA. Trimming removed 7 bases from V and 2 bases from J; junction bases left unmatched: 4. This chain's CDR3 is CSARGPAGNTIYF. In nucleotides, the CDR3 is TGCAGCGCCAGGGGGCCGGCTGGAAACACCATATATTTT.

CDR3: CASSLGSGSRTDTQYF. CDR3 sequence (DNA): TGTGCCAGCAGCTTAGGTAGCGGGAGTAGGACAGATACGCAGTATTTT. The genes are TRBV7-9 and TRBJ2-3; TRBD2 matches at 9 bases. The CDR3 extends over 16 amino acids. V dropped 1 base and J dropped 3; count of bases not matched to a gene: 5. From germline, CDR1 is SEHNR and CDR2 FQNEAQ (reference sequence). The whole variable domain, filled in from reference TRBV7-9 and TRBJ2-3, reads DTGVSQNPRHKITKRGQNVTFRCDPISEHNRLYWYRQTLGQGPEFLTYFQNEAQLEKSRLLSDRFSAERPKGSFSTLEIQRTEQGDSAMYLCASSLGSGSRTDTQYFGPGTRLTVL.

The V and J genes are TRBV2 and TRBJ1-3, with unresolved D. V was clipped by 10 bases and J by 0 bases, with 16 bases between them. Germline V gives CDR1 SNHLY, CDR2 FYNNEI. The CDR3 has 15 amino acids. The CDR3 loop is CATSLQAGSGNTIYF. The CDR3 bases are TGTGCCACCTCTCTTCAAGCGGGCTCTGGAAACACCATATATTTT.

In this sample, this clone turned up a few times. CDR3 sequence: CASSSPPGAKNIQYF. Written as DNA, the CDR3 is TGTGCCAGCAGCAGTCCCCCGGGGGCCAAAAACATTCAGTACTTC. The chain uses TRBV7-8 and TRBJ2-4, with a possible D match to TRBD2 (5 bases). Trimming pared 5 bases from V and 1 base from J, leaving 12 bases between. The CDR3 spans 15 residues. Looked up from germline, CDR1 is SGHVS and CDR2 is FQNEAQ.

This clone turned up a few times. The genes are TRBV28 and TRBJ1-1; D might be TRBD1 (5 bases). V lost 6 bases, J lost 1 base, and 9 bases lay in between. CDR1 and CDR2 (germline): MDHEN, SYDVKM. This CDR3 region has 13 residues. DNA of the CDR3: TGTGCCAGCAGACCAACAGGGAACACTGAAGCTTTCTTT. This gives the protein CASRPTGNTEAFF.

CDR3 coding DNA: TGCGCCAGCAGCTGGACCCCGACAGGGAAAATGGAGACCCAGTACTTC. Amino acids: CASSWTPTGKMETQYF. The V and J genes are TRBV5-1 and TRBJ2-5, with 7 bases that match TRBD1. Germline CDR1 and CDR2: SGHRS and YFSETQ. J lost 5 bases, V lost 3 bases, and 13 bases had no gene match. This CDR3 has 16 residues. Based on the CDR3 plus reference TRBV5-1 and TRBJ2-5, the full variable domain is KAGVTQTPRYLIKTRGQQVTLSCSPISGHRSVSWYQQTPGQGLQFLFEYFSETQRNKGNFPGRFSGRQFSNSRSEMNVSTLELGDSALYLCASSWTPTGKMETQYFGPGTRLLVL.

V gene TRBV5-5 combines with J gene TRBJ2-5, with D unresolved. Deletions cut 10 bases from V and 2 bases from J, with 27 bases between. The germline gives CDR1 SGHKS, CDR2 YYEKEE (reference sequence). The CDR3 is 17 residues long. In nucleotides, the CDR3 is TGTGCCTCACGACGGAGCGCATTCGCAGCCATACAAGAGACCCAGTACTTC. Protein product: CASRRSAFAAIQETQYF. Using reference TRBV5-5 and TRBJ2-5 for the parts outside the CDR3, the full variable domain is DAGVTQSPTHLIKTRGQQVTLRCSPISGHKSVSWYQQVLGQGPQFIFQYYEKEERGRGNFPDRFSARQFPNYSSELNVNALLLGDSALYLCASRRSAFAAIQETQYFGPGTRLLVL.

The rearrangement links TRBV29-1 to TRBJ1-2; TRBD1 might be the D (5 bases). Per the germline V gene, CDR1 is SQVTM and CDR2 is ANQGSEA. The CDR3 has 12 amino acids. The V end lost 1 base, the J end lost 4 bases, and 7 bases lay between the germline ends. Here the CDR3 reads CSVEVGGYGYTF. Here the CDR3 DNA reads TGCAGCGTTGAAGTGGGGGGCTATGGCTACACCTTC.

This chain uses TRBV7-2 with TRBJ1-1, with a weak D call TRBD1 (5 bases). This CDR3 region has 14 residues. V was pared by 1 base and J by 6 bases, with 12 bases between. Germline assignment: CDR1 SGHTA and CDR2 FQGNSA. DNA for the CDR3: TGTGCCAGCAGCTTAGGGGGCGTGATAGCTGAAGCTTTCTTT. This codes for CASSLGGVIAEAFF.

This clone occurred a few times. CDR3 region: CASSPGTSGGTETQYF. The CDR3 DNA reads as TGTGCCAGCAGTCCCGGGACTAGCGGGGGGACGGAGACCCAGTACTTC. The chain combines TRBV28 with TRBJ2-5; 15 bases map to TRBD2. CDR1 is MDHEN and CDR2 is SYDVKM in the germline V gene. CDR3 length equals 16 residues. V shed 5 bases, J shed 5 bases, and the junction held 6 bases outside the gene matches.

The chain joins TRBV6-5 to TRBJ2-2; D is unresolved. The CDR3 is 15 residues long. Germline V gene lookup returns CDR1 MNHEY and CDR2 SVGAGI. Trimming cost V 5 bases and J 3 bases, with 13 bases left between them. CDR3 region: CASSLENPYTGELFF. CDR3 bases: TGTGCCAGCAGTCTAGAGAACCCTTACACCGGGGAGCTGTTTTTT.

The gene calls are TRBV24-1 and TRBJ2-7; 8 bases fit TRBD1. The CDR3 spans 15 residues. The germline CDR1 and CDR2 sequences are KGHDR and SFDVKD. Trimming at V came to 3 bases and at J to 3 bases, leaving 6 bases not matched to a gene. The CDR3 DNA follows: TGTGCCACCAGTGATCCCGGGACAGGATACTACGAGCAGTACTTC. Translated: CATSDPGTGYYEQYF.

The chain carries TRBV9 and TRBJ1-2; D may be TRBD1 (6 bases). Germline lookup yields CDR1 SGDLS and CDR2 YYNGEE. The V gene lost 0 bases and the J gene lost 4 bases, with 10 bases spanning the gap. CDR3 length equals 14 residues. In nucleotides, the CDR3 is TGTGCCAGCAGCGTAGTGCAGGGGAGCTATGGCTACACCTTC. Translated: CASSVVQGSYGYTF.

This clone was counted once. The chain's CDR3 is CATSEGQGLIGYTF. As DNA, the CDR3 is TGTGCCACCAGTGAAGGACAGGGGCTGATTGGCTACACCTTC. The rearrangement uses TRBV24-1 and TRBJ1-2, with 9 bases that match TRBD1. The CDR3 contains 14 residues. V trimming: 4 bases; J trimming: 7 bases; junction bases outside the gene matches: 6. Germline V gene data show CDR1 as KGHDR and CDR2 as SFDVKD.

This rearrangement joins TRBV12-3 or TRBV12-4 to TRBJ1-1, with 10 bases fitting TRBD1. CDR3 length: 13 amino acids. V shed 5 bases, J shed 6 bases, and the junction held 3 bases outside the gene matches. CDR3 amino acids: CASSPTGGAEAFF. CDR3 nucleotides: TGTGCCAGCAGTCCGACAGGGGGCGCTGAAGCTTTCTTT.

The chain couples TRBV11-3 to TRBJ2-1, with TRBD2 as a possible D gene (6 bases). Trimming pared 4 bases from V and 1 base from J, leaving 11 bases between. This CDR3 comprises 15 residues. From germline, CDR1 is SGHNT and CDR2 YENEEA. CDR3: CASSSPGLSYNEQFF. In DNA form, the CDR3 reads TGTGCCAGCAGCTCCCCGGGACTTTCCTACAATGAGCAGTTCTTC.

This chain links TRBV5-1 with TRBJ1-4, with 9 bases that match TRBD1. Germline V gives CDR1 SGHRS, CDR2 YFSETQ. V dropped 0 bases and J dropped 7; count of bases not matched to a gene: 10. The CDR3 is 17 amino acids. The CDR3 DNA sequence: TGCGCCAGCAGCTTGGTCGGGACAGGGCGAATAGGTGAAAAACTGTTTTTT. Translating it yields CASSLVGTGRIGEKLFF.

This chain joins TRBV7-2 and TRBJ2-7, with a weak D call TRBD1 (6 bases). CDR1 and CDR2 from the germline V gene are SGHTA and FQGNSA. The CDR3 is 14 residues long. V gave up 3 bases and J gave up 2 bases, with 11 bases separating them. The CDR3 loop is CASSFRQAPYEQYF. The CDR3 bases are TGTGCCAGCAGCTTCCGACAGGCCCCCTACGAGCAGTACTTC.

CDR3 DNA sequence: TGTGCCAGCAGCTTATTCCCAGCTTGGGGGGACACCGGGGAGCTGTTTTTT. This sequence encodes CASSLFPAWGDTGELFF. This chain joins TRBV7-8 and TRBJ2-2; D may be TRBD2 (6 bases). Germline V gene sequence: CDR1 SGHVS, CDR2 FQNEAQ. The V gene lost 2 bases and the J gene lost 3 bases, with 16 bases spanning the gap. The CDR3 totals 17 residues.

V gene TRBV6-4 combines with J gene TRBJ2-1; no reliable D call. CDR3 length equals 15 residues. V gave up 8 bases and J gave up 0 bases, with 14 bases separating them. Germline V gene sequence: CDR1 MRHNA, CDR2 SNTAGT. For the CDR3, the DNA is TGTGCCAGCTCTTCCGGGTTTTACTCCTACAATGAGCAGTTCTTC. Protein: CASSSGFYSYNEQFF.

The chain employs TRBV5-4 and TRBJ1-6; D might be TRBD1 (5 bases). CDR1 is SGHNT, CDR2 YYREEE, per germline (reference sequence). V dropped 0 bases and J dropped 7 bases, with 11 bases sitting between them. The CDR3 has 15 residues. In nucleotides, the CDR3 is TGTGCCAGCAGCTTGGGGGCAGGGCAGAATTCACCCCTCCACTTT. Translation: CASSLGAGQNSPLHF. The full variable domain, completed using reference TRBV5-4 and TRBJ1-6, is ETGVTQSPTHLIKTRGQQVTLRCSSQSGHNTVSWYQQALGQGPQFIFQYYREEENGRGNFPPRFSGLQFPNYSSELNVNALELDDSALYLCASSLGAGQNSPLHFGNGTRLTVT.

This chain joins TRBV5-5 and TRBJ1-1; D remains unclear. CDR1 and CDR2 from the germline V gene are SGHKS and YYEKEE (reference sequence). V lost 5 bases and J 2 bases, leaving 10 bases between the germline ends. The CDR3 runs to 13 residues. The CDR3 nucleotides are TGTGCCAGCAGTGGAGAACAAAACACTGAAGCTTTCTTT. Translation gives CASSGEQNTEAFF.